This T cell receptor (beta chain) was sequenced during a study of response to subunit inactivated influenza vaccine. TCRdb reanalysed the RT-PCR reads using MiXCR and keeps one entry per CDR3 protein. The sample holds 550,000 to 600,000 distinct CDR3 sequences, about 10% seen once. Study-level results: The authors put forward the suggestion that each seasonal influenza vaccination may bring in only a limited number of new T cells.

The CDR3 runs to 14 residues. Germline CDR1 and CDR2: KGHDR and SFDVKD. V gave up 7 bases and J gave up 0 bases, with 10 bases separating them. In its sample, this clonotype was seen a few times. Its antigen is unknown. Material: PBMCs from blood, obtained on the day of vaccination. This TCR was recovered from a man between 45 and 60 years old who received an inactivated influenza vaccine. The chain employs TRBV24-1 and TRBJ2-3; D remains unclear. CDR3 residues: CATSQRSSTDTQYF. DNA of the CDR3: TGTGCCACCAGCCAGAGATCTAGCACAGATACGCAGTATTTT.